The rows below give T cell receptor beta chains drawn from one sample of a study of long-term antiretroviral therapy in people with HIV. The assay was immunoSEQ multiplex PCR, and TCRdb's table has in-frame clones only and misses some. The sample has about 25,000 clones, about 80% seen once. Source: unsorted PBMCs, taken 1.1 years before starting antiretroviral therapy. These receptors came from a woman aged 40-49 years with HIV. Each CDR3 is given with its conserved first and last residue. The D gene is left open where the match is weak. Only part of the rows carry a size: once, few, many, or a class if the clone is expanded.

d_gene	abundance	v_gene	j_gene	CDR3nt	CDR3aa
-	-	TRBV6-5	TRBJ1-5	TGTGCCAGCAGTCCCGGGTCACCCCGAGGGCAGCCCCAGCATTTT	CASSPGSPRGQPQHF
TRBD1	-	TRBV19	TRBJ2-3	TGTGCCAGTCGGGACAGGGGGCGGGGAGATACGCAGTATTTT	CASRDRGRGDTQYF
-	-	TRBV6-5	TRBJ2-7	TGTGCCAGCAGTAAACCAGGGAGCTACGAGCAGTACTTC	CASSKPGSYEQYF
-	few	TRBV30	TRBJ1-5	TGTGCCTGGAGTGCCGGGACTCCGGGGCAGCCCCAGCATTTT	CAWSAGTPGQPQHF
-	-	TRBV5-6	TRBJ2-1	TGTGCCAGCAGCTTGCGTCCGGGTTACGGGGGTGAGCAGTTCTTC	CASSLRPGYGGEQFF
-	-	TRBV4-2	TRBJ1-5	TGTGCCAGCAGCCAAAGTGTTGGGTCCTGGCGGGAGGTTCTAAGCAATCAGCCCCAGCATTTT	CASSQSVGSWREVLSNQPQHF
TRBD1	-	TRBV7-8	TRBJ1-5	TGTGCCAGCAGCAGGGGACAGGGAGGCAATCAGCCCCAGCATTTT	CASSRGQGGNQPQHF
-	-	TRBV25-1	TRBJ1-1	TGTGCCAGCAGTGAACGTGGAGGGGTAAGGACTGAAGCTTTCTTT	CASSERGGVRTEAFF
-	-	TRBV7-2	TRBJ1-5	TGTGCCAGCAGCCCCCGTCTAACCGCCAATCAGCCCCAGCATTTT	CASSPRLTANQPQHF
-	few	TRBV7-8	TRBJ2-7	TGTGCCAGCAGCTTAGGCGCTAGCGCGTTATACGAGCAGTACTTC	CASSLGASALYEQYF